This T cell receptor beta chain is drawn from a study of T-cell memory formation after mild COVID-19. Across the whole study: The two donors had largely donor-specific TCR clusters. Whole-study findings and limits: CD4+ bias marked clones expanding day 15 to 37, unlike balanced contracting clones. CD4+ contracting clones lay mainly in CM and EM, CD8+ ones in EMRA.

Trimming left V 4 bases short and J 1 base short, with 10 bases between. The CDR3 covers 14 residues. The germline gives CDR1 LNHDA, CDR2 SQIVND (reference sequence). TCR alpha and TCR beta cDNA libraries with sample barcodes and UMIs came from 5'RACE using constant-segment primers. In TCRdb, the 5' RACE reads were re-called with MiXCR into one record per CDR3 protein. The data contain 200,000 to 250,000 distinct CDR3 sequences, 9.5% of them singletons. This clonotype was picked up many times. Its antigen is unidentified. V and J are TRBV19 and TRBJ1-1; D uncertain. The sample consisted of PBMCs or a T cell subset sorted from them (not recorded which). The sequence was collected from a man between 18 and 29 years old who had mild COVID-19 (a few samples of this study predate the infection). Cell type and time point are not known. The CDR3 bases are TGTGCCAGTAGTAGACGGACTGGGAACACTGAAGCTTTCTTT. It is translated as CASSRRTGNTEAFF.